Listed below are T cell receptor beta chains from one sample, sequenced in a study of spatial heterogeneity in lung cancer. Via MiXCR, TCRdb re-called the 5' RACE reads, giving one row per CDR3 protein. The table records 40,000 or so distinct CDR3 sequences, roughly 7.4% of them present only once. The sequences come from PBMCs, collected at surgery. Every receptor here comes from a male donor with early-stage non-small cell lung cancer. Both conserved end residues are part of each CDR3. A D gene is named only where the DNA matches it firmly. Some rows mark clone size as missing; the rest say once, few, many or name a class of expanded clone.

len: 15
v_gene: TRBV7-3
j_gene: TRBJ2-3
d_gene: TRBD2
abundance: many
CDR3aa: CASSLAGLNTDTQYF
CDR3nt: TGTGCCAGCAGCCTAGCGGGGCTTAACACAGATACGCAGTATTTT

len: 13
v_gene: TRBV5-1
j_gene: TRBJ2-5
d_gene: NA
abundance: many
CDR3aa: CASSFFQGETQYF
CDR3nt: TGCGCCAGCAGCTTCTTCCAAGGGGAGACCCAGTACTTC

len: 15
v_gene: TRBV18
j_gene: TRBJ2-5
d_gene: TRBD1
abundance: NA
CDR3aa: CASSPTGTGYETQYF
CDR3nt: TGTGCCAGCTCACCAACCGGGACAGGGTACGAGACCCAGTACTTC

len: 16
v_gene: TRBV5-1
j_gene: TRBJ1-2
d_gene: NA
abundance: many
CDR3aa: CASSLVVGQRNYGYTF
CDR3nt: TGCGCCAGCAGCTTGGTTGTCGGACAGCGTAACTATGGCTACACCTTC

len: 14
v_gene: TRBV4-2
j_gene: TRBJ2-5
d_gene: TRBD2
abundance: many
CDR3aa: CASSHRLAEETQYF
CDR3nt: TGTGCCAGCAGCCACCGTCTAGCGGAAGAGACCCAGTACTTC

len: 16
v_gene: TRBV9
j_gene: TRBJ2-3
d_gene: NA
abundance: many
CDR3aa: CASSSPPLGGTDTQYF
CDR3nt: TGTGCCAGCAGCTCTCCCCCTCTGGGCGGCACAGATACGCAGTATTTT

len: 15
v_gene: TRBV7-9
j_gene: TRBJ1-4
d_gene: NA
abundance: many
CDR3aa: CASSLVVGEGEKLFF
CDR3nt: TGTGCCAGCAGCTTAGTGGTAGGGGAAGGAGAAAAACTGTTTTTT

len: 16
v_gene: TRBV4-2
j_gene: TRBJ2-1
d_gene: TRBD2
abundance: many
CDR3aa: CASSQDPQREYNEQFF
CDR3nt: TGTGCCAGCAGCCAAGACCCCCAGCGGGAGTACAATGAGCAGTTCTTC

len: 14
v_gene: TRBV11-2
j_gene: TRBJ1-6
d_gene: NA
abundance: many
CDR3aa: CASSLSAGTSPLHF
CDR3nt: TGTGCCAGCAGCTTATCCGCTGGTACTTCACCCCTCCACTTT

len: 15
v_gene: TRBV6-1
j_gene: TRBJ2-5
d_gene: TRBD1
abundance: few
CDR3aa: CASILTLGTAETQYF
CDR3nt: TGTGCCAGCATCCTAACGTTGGGGACAGCAGAGACCCAGTACTTC

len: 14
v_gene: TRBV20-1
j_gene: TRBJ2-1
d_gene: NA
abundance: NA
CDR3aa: CSASKPSSYNEQFF
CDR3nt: TGCAGTGCTAGTAAGCCTAGCTCCTACAATGAGCAGTTCTTC

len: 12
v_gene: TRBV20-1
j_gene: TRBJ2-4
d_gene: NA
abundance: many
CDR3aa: CSAQVTVNIQYF
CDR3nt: TGCAGTGCCCAAGTAACCGTGAACATTCAGTACTTC

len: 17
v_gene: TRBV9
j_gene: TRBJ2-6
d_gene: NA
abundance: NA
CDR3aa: CASSVEGGGNGANVLTF
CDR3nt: TGTGCCAGCAGCGTAGAGGGAGGGGGCAATGGGGCCAACGTCCTGACTTTC

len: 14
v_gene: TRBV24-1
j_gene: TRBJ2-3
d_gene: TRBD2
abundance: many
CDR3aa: CATSGASGSDTQYF
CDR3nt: TGTGCCACCAGTGGCGCTAGCGGATCCGATACGCAGTATTTT